This T cell receptor beta chain was observed in a study of blood T cell repertoires in COVID-19. Sequencing was performed with immunoSEQ multiplex PCR; in TCRdb, only in-frame clones are kept and a portion is missing. This sample has around 68,000 clones, with around 85% found just once. V shed 9 bases and J 6 bases; nucleotides not matched to a gene: 12. Germline V gene sequence: CDR1 WSHSY, CDR2 SAAADI. The length of the CDR3 is 15 residues. The TCR sequence derives from a man in his forties or fifties with COVID-19, enrolled during active disease. The sequenced material came from peripheral blood. The chain links TRBV10-2 to TRBJ2-7, with 12 bases that match TRBD1. CDR3 protein: CASNPGQGASLEQYF. The CDR3 region has the DNA TGCGCCAGTAACCCGGGACAGGGGGCCTCACTCGAGCAGTACTTC.